The clone carrying this T cell receptor (beta chain) was picked up a small number of times. The data were obtained in a study of blood T cell repertoires in COVID-19. Study details: T cells, B-cell-depleted T cells, or PBMCs provided the cDNA or gDNA that served as material.

The CDR3 extends over 16 amino acids. Germline V gene sequence: CDR1 LGHNA, CDR2 YNFKEQ. J lost 3 bases, V lost 5 bases, and 5 bases had no gene match. Produced via immunoSEQ multiplex PCR; TCRdb's table is partial and in-frame only. The top ten hold 0.7% to 0.85% of the sample, which has 350,000 to 500,000 clones, about 90% seen once. This TCR was sampled from a man between 18 and 35 years old with COVID-19, enrolled during active disease. The rearrangement links TRBV4-2 to TRBJ2-2; TRBD2 matches at 11 bases. The sequenced sample consisted of peripheral blood. The CDR3 protein is CASSNLAGGHTGELFF. In DNA, the CDR3 is TGTGCCAGCAGCAATCTAGCGGGGGGTCACACCGGGGAGCTGTTTTTT.